The clone carrying this T cell receptor (beta chain) is labeled medium-sized (0.01 to 0.1%). No antigen is known for it. Multiplex touch-down PCR with TRB-A/B primers amplified rearranged V-D-J TRB sequences. One entry per CDR3 protein results from TCRdb running MiXCR on the multiplex PCR reads. The repertoire includes thousands of distinct CDR3 sequences, roughly 29% of them detected once, and 3% to 5% sits in the top ten. TCR beta rearrangements were amplified from peripheral blood genomic DNA. Per the germline V gene, CDR1 is SGHTA and CDR2 is FQGTGA. The CDR3 runs 15 residues. V lost 2 bases and J lost 6; bases outside the gene matches: 5. These data come from a study of T cell repertoires in aging, cancer and after chemotherapy. Overall study findings and caveats: Compared with age-matched healthy donors, untreated hematological or solid cancer patients showed higher blood TCR clonality.

The J gene is TRBJ2-3, the V gene TRBV7-3; 10 bases agree with TRBD1. This clonotype was sampled from a human donor in good health. What was sequenced was blood. The CDR3 here is CASSLGTGVADTQYF. The CDR3 DNA reads as TGTGCCAGCAGCTTAGGGACAGGGGTCGCTGATACGCAGTATTTT.